Listed here is a single T cell receptor (beta chain). Antigen: not known. Trimming left V 4 bases short and J 4 bases short, with 9 bases between. Germline-derived CDR1 and CDR2 are MGHRA and YSYEKL. The CDR3 is 13 amino acids. This specimen comes from a study of T cell responses to AZD1222 COVID-19 vaccine. Points from the study as a whole: Spike-wide vaccine-associated CD4 TCRs dominated at 160-218 and 743-854.

Data came from immunoSEQ multiplex PCR; TCRdb stores just in-frame clones and leaves some out. The sample records about 110,000 clones, roughly 89% being singletons. The sequence derives from an adult who received the AZD1222 COVID-19 vaccine. The rearrangement joins TRBV4-1 to TRBJ2-3; D unclear. Source: peripheral blood, taken 28 days after the second AZD1222 dose. This CDR3 reads CASSPSPADTQYF. The DNA for the CDR3 is TGCGCCAGCAGCCCATCCCCTGCAGATACGCAGTATTTT.